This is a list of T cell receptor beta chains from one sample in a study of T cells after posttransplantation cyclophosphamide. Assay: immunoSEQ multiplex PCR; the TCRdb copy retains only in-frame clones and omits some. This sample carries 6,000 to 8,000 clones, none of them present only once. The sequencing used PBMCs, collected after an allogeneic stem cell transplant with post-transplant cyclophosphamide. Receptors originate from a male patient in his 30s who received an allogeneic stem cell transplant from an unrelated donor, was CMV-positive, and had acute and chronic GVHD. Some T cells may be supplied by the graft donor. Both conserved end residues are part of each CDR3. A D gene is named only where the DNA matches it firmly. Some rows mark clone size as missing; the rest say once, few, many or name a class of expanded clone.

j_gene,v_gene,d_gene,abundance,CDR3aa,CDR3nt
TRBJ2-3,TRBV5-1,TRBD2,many,CASSLTGGVETDTQYF,TGCGCCAGCAGCTTGACGGGGGGGGTTGAGACAGATACGCAGTATTTT
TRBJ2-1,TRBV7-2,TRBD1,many,CASSPGQGAGNEQFF,TGTGCCAGCAGCCCTGGACAGGGGGCAGGTAATGAGCAGTTCTTC
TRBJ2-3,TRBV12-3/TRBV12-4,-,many,CASSFQSTDTQYF,TGTGCCAGCAGTTTTCAGTCCACAGATACGCAGTATTTT
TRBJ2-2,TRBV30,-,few,CAWLGGAGTGELFF,TGTGCCTGGTTAGGGGGGGCCGGCACCGGGGAGCTGTTTTTT
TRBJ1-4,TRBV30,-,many,CAWARGREKLFF,TGTGCCTGGGCCAGGGGACGAGAAAAACTGTTTTTT
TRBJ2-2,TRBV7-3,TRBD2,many,CASSSGLAGGVTGELFF,TGTGCCAGCAGCTCGGGACTAGCGGGAGGGGTCACCGGGGAGCTGTTTTTT
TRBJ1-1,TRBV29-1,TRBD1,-,CSVVSGRGLTEAFF,TGCAGCGTTGTGTCAGGGAGGGGGCTCACTGAAGCTTTCTTT
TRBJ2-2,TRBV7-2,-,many,CASSPYNVAVNTGELFF,TGTGCCAGCAGCCCTTACAACGTAGCGGTTAACACCGGGGAGCTGTTTTTT
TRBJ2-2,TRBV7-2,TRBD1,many,CASSPGQGTGELFF,TGTGCCAGCAGCCCGGGACAGGGAACCGGGGAGCTGTTTTTT
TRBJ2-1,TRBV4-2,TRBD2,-,CASSQERKLAGGAEQFF,TGTGCCAGCAGCCAAGAAAGAAAGCTAGCGGGAGGAGCTGAGCAGTTCTTC
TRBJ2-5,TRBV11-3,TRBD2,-,CANPTSGIWNIIETQYF,TGTGCCAATCCGACTAGCGGGATCTGGAATATTATAGAGACCCAGTACTTC
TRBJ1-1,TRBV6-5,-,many,CASSSSGVTEAFF,TGTGCCAGCAGTTCTTCAGGGGTCACTGAAGCTTTCTTT
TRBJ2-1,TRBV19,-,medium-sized,CASSMGDSGNEQFF,TGTGCCAGTAGTATGGGGGACTCGGGGAATGAGCAGTTCTTC
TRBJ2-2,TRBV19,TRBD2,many,CASSRKRGGPTGELFF,TGTGCCAGTAGTAGAAAACGGGGGGGCCCCACCGGGGAGCTGTTTTTT
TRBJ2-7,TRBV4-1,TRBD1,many,CASSQQGAGGRFSYEQYF,TGCGCCAGCAGCCAACAGGGGGCTGGGGGGAGGTTTTCCTACGAGCAGTACTTC
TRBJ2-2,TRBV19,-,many,CASLQDTGELFF,TGTGCCAGTTTACAGGACACCGGGGAGCTGTTTTTT
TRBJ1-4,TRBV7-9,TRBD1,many,CASSTQGAANEKLFF,TGTGCCAGCAGCACCCAGGGGGCAGCTAATGAAAAACTGTTTTTT
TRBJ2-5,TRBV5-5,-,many,CASSLMGSSPGQETQYF,TGTGCCAGCAGCTTGATGGGCAGCAGTCCAGGGCAAGAGACCCAGTACTTC
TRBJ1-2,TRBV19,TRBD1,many,CASSIPRTGDGHGYTF,TGTGCCAGTAGTATACCCCGGACAGGGGATGGGCATGGCTACACCTTC
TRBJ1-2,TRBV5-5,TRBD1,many,CASSPGTGAGGYTF,TGTGCCAGCAGCCCCGGGACAGGGGCGGGAGGCTACACCTTC
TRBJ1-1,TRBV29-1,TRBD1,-,CSVEDQGEGSTEAFF,TGCAGCGTTGAAGATCAGGGGGAAGGGAGCACTGAAGCTTTCTTT
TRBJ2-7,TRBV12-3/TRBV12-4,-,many,CASSPHQTGTYEQYF,TGTGCCAGCAGCCCCCACCAGACAGGCACCTACGAGCAGTACTTC
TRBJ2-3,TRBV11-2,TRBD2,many,CASSGTSGGTDTQYF,TGTGCCAGCAGCGGGACTAGCGGGGGCACAGATACGCAGTATTTT
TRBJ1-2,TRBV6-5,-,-,CASSYQDGYTF,TGTGCCAGCAGTTACCAGGATGGCTACACCTTC
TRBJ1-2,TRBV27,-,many,CASSAITGNYGYTF,TGTGCCAGCAGTGCCATCACAGGGAACTATGGCTACACCTTC
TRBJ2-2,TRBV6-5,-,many,CASSADSTNTGELFF,TGTGCCAGCAGCGCCGACTCTACGAACACCGGGGAGCTGTTTTTT
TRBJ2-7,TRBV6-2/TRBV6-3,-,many,CASSRDTEQYF,TGTGCCAGCAGCAGGGATACCGAGCAGTACTTC
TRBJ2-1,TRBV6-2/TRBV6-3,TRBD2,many,CASSPSSGSYNEQFF,TGTGCCAGCAGTCCATCTAGCGGCTCCTACAATGAGCAGTTCTTC
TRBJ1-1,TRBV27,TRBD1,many,CASRPNPGQSFGAFF,TGTGCCAGCAGACCTAATCCGGGACAGAGTTTTGGAGCTTTCTTT
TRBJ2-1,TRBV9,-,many,CASSPAGPAPANEQFF,TGTGCCAGCAGCCCAGCGGGTCCCGCCCCGGCAAATGAGCAGTTCTTC
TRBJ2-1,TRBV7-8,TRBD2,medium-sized,CASSLDGTSGVSSYNEQFF,TGTGCCAGCAGCTTAGACGGGACTAGCGGGGTGAGCTCCTACAATGAGCAGTTCTTC
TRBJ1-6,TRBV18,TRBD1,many,CASSPRGTGIGSPLHF,TGTGCCAGCTCACCACGTGGGACAGGGATTGGTTCACCCCTCCACTTT
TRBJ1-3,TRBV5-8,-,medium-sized,CASSLAQRNTIYF,TGTGCCAGCAGCTTGGCCCAGAGAAACACCATATATTTT
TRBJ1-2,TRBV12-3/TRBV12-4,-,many,CASSFRGSYGYTF,TGTGCCAGCAGTTTCAGGGGTAGCTATGGCTACACCTTC
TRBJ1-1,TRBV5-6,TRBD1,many,CASSLAGRGTEAFF,TGTGCCAGCAGCTTGGCCGGCAGGGGGACTGAAGCTTTCTTT
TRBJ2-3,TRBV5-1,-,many,CASSEDSWRPDTQYF,TGCGCCAGCAGCGAGGACTCTTGGAGACCAGATACGCAGTATTTT
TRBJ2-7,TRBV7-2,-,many,CASSSTQGYEQYF,TGTGCCAGCAGCTCGACTCAGGGCTACGAGCAGTACTTC
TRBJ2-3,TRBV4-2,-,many,CASSRPGLRGQYF,TGTGCCAGCAGCCGCCCGGGCCTCCGGGGGCAGTATTTT
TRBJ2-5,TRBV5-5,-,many,CASSLGPSQETQYF,TGTGCCAGCAGCTTGGGTCCCAGCCAAGAGACCCAGTACTTC
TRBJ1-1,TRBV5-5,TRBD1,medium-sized,CASSFFRTGGGTEAFF,TGTGCCAGCAGCTTTTTCCGAACAGGGGGTGGCACTGAAGCTTTCTTT
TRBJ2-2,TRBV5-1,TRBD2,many,CASSFASGSYTGELFF,TGCGCCAGCAGCTTCGCTAGCGGAAGTTACACCGGGGAGCTGTTTTTT
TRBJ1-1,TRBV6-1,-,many,CASSDRGGTEAFF,TGTGCCAGCAGTGACAGGGGTGGCACTGAAGCTTTCTTT
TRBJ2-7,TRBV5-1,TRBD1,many,CASRVGDRGYEQYF,TGCGCCAGCAGGGTAGGGGACAGGGGCTACGAGCAGTACTTC
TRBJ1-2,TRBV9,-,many,CASSAGGDLFYGYTF,TGTGCCAGCAGCGCCGGCGGGGACCTTTTCTATGGCTACACCTTC
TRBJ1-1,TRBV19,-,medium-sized,CASSITGYGTEAFF,TGTGCCAGTAGTATCACGGGGTACGGCACTGAAGCTTTCTTT
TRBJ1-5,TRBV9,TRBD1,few,CASSTGTGNQPQHF,TGTGCCAGCAGCACCGGGACAGGCAATCAGCCCCAGCATTTT
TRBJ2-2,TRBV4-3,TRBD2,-,CASSQGRGGAGELFF,TGCGCCAGCAGCCAAGGTCGTGGGGGGGCCGGGGAGCTGTTTTTT
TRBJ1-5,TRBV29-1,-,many,CSARGNSNQPQHF,TGCAGCGCAAGGGGAAATAGCAATCAGCCCCAGCATTTT
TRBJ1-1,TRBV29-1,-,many,CSVVQGWAFF,TGCAGCGTAGTACAGGGTTGGGCTTTCTTT
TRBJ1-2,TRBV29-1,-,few,CSVEEGQVHGYTF,TGCAGCGTTGAAGAAGGGCAAGTACATGGCTACACCTTC
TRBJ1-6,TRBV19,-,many,CASSFQGGSPLHF,TGTGCCAGTAGTTTCCAGGGAGGTTCACCCCTCCACTTT